The clone carrying this T cell receptor (beta chain) appeared a few times. Its target is unknown. This entry is derived from a study of CD8 T cells in ankylosing spondylitis. General study points: Reports of some motif variants in reactive arthritis synovial fluid and blood predate this one. Disease-linked clones were found to be CD8+ and relatively rare in peripheral blood.

Libraries for TCR beta were made by quantitative 5'-RACE with molecular barcodes. TCRdb reprocessed the 5' RACE reads with MiXCR, giving one entry per CDR3 protein. The data contain 180,000 or so distinct CDR3 sequences, 11% of them singletons. Germline V lookup: CDR1 SGHRS, CDR2 YFSETQ. The CDR3 covers 15 residues. Trimming took off 0 bases at V and 2 bases at J, with 8 bases between the two ends. J is TRBJ2-2 and V is TRBV5-1, with D possibly being TRBD1 (5 bases). The material sequenced was blood, either unsorted or a sorted T cell fraction (not recorded which). This TCR was recovered from a male donor with ankylosing spondylitis or in good health (not recorded which). The CDR3 spells CASSLGTPNTGELFF. In nucleotides, the CDR3 is TGCGCCAGCAGCTTGGGGACACCCAACACCGGGGAGCTGTTTTTT.